The next 26 T cell receptor beta chains were all read from a single sample in a study of beta chain features in type 1 diabetes. The whole isolated RNA underwent reverse transcription, so sequencing captured expressed TCRB transcripts. Measured with immunoSEQ multiplex PCR; TCRdb has only the in-frame clones, and not every one. The sample carries about 140,000 clones, roughly 9.3% recorded once. Sequenced material: central memory CD4+ T cells from blood. The receptors were gathered from a woman aged 35 to 49 in good health.

Comments on this clone: The same CDR3 is also encoded by other DNA sequences in this sample. The rearrangement joins TRBV7-2 to TRBJ1-5; TRBD1 is a possible D gene (6 bases). With 5 bases removed from V and 4 bases from J, the gap between germline ends came to 9 bases. Germline V gene sequence: CDR1 SGHTA, CDR2 FQGNSA. The CDR3 covers 13 residues. For the CDR3, the DNA is TGTGCCAGCAGCGAACAGGGAAATCAGCCCCAGCATTTT. Translation: CASSEQGNQPQHF.

The chain links TRBV6-5 to TRBJ2-5; weak D call: TRBD1 (5 bases). From germline, CDR1 is MNHEY and CDR2 SVGAGI. The length of the CDR3 is 12 residues. The ends were cut back, 6 bases at V and 4 bases at J, with 9 bases in the middle. CDR3 sequence (DNA): TGTGCCAGCAGAGGGGAAACAGAGACCCAGTACTTC. Translation: CASRGETETQYF.

The genes are TRBV10-1 and TRBJ1-1, with D unresolved. CDR1 is WNHNN, CDR2 SYGVQD, per germline (reference sequence). Trimming left V 0 bases short and J 6 bases short, with 11 bases between. The CDR3 is made up of 14 amino acids. The CDR3 reads CASSESGRGAEAFF. As DNA, the CDR3 is TGCGCCAGCAGTGAGTCAGGTAGAGGAGCTGAAGCTTTCTTT.

The chain recombines TRBV7-2 with TRBJ1-1; no clear D gene. Deletions cut 1 base from V and 5 bases from J, with 11 bases between. There are 14 residues in the CDR3. Germline CDR1 reads SGHTA; CDR2 reads FQGNSA. CDR3 loop: CASSLVIQRTEAFF. Here the CDR3 DNA reads TGTGCCAGCAGCTTAGTGATTCAGCGAACTGAAGCTTTCTTT.

The gene calls are TRBV20-1 and TRBJ1-1, with a possible D match to TRBD1 (5 bases). The CDR3 spans 11 residues. V lost 3 bases and J 8 bases, leaving 10 bases between the germline ends. The germline gives CDR1 DFQATT, CDR2 SNEGSKA (reference sequence). This CDR3 is CSASYRLEAFF. The DNA for the CDR3 is TGCAGTGCTAGTTACAGGTTAGAAGCTTTCTTT.

The V call is TRBV7-2, the J call TRBJ2-3; 12 positions match TRBD2. Germline-derived CDR1 and CDR2 are SGHTA and FQGNSA. Losses at the gene ends were 9 bases for V and 3 bases for J; bases not matched to a gene: 4. The CDR3 sequence is 14 residues long. This CDR3 is CASLAGGRTDTQYF. For the CDR3, the DNA is TGTGCCAGTCTAGCGGGGGGGAGAACAGATACGCAGTATTTT.

Ten or more counts support this clone. The chain is built from TRBV2 and TRBJ2-1, with D possibly TRBD1 on 6 matching bases. V dropped 6 bases and J dropped 7 bases, with 13 bases sitting between them. Germline-derived CDR1 and CDR2 are SNHLY and FYNNEI. This CDR3 has 13 residues. The CDR3 region has the DNA TGTGCCAGCAGCGAACAAGGGGGTAATGAGCAGTTCTTC. Translation gives CASSEQGGNEQFF.

This clone was observed once. The CDR3 region is CASSIRQTYSNQPQHF. The CDR3 DNA reads as TGTGCCAGTAGTATACGGCAGACATATAGCAATCAGCCCCAGCATTTT. The rearrangement links TRBV19 to TRBJ1-5; D is undetermined. Germline V gene lookup returns CDR1 LNHDA and CDR2 SQIVND (reference sequence). CDR3 length equals 16 residues. The V end lost 2 bases, the J end lost 0 bases, and 11 bases lay between the germline ends.

At least ten counts were recorded for this clone. This chain connects TRBV5-5 to TRBJ1-1; 7 bases align to TRBD1. This CDR3 region has 13 residues. Germline trimming cut 0 bases from V and 11 bases from J; bases unmatched to any gene: 7. Per germline, CDR1 SGHKS and CDR2 YYEKEE (reference sequence). CDR3 sequence (DNA): TGTGCCAGCAGCTTGGCCAATCAGGGGGGCGCTTTCTTT. Its translation: CASSLANQGGAFF.

The J gene is TRBJ2-4, the V gene TRBV14; perhaps TRBD1 as D (5 bases). Trimming removed 1 base at V and 6 bases at J, with 13 bases between. Germline values: CDR1 SGHDN, CDR2 FVKESK. This CDR3 region has 15 residues. The CDR3 bases are TGTGCCAGCAGCCAAGGACAGCTACCTGGAAACATTCAGTACTTC. It specifies CASSQGQLPGNIQYF.

This clone occurred a few times. V is TRBV4-3 and J is TRBJ2-2; possible D gene TRBD1, 6 bases. The germline CDR1 and CDR2 sequences are LGHNA and YSLEER. V was clipped by 2 bases and J by 4 bases, with 14 bases between them. This CDR3 comprises 16 residues. The CDR3 spells CASSQQVTGSTGELFF. In nucleotides, the CDR3 is TGCGCCAGCAGCCAACAAGTCACAGGGAGCACCGGGGAGCTGTTTTTT.

This clone showed up just a few times. The CDR3 sequence: CASRHSSPGNTIYF. The CDR3 coding sequence is TGTGCCAGCAGACACAGCAGCCCTGGAAACACCATATATTTT. The V and J genes are TRBV6-5 and TRBJ1-3; D gene ambiguous. Germline CDR1 and CDR2: MNHEY and SVGAGI. Between the trimmed V and J ends, which lost 6 bases and 2 bases, there was a span of 11 bases. The CDR3 is made up of 14 amino acids.

CDR3 amino acids: CASSHRHSRSGNTIYF. DNA of the CDR3: TGTGCCAGCAGCCACAGACATAGTCGCTCTGGAAACACCATATATTTT. This chain uses TRBV14 with TRBJ1-3; D uncertain. CDR3 length equals 16 residues. Germline V gives CDR1 SGHDN, CDR2 FVKESK. V gave up 3 bases and J gave up 0 bases, with 12 bases separating them.

This rearrangement joins TRBV6-6 to TRBJ2-3, with TRBD2 identical over 9 bases. The J segment lost 3 bases and the V segment lost 9 bases, leaving 1 base of the junction unmatched. The CDR3 has 12 amino acids. Germline values: CDR1 MNHNY, CDR2 SVGAGI (reference sequence). The CDR3 spells CASSGGTDTQYF. The CDR3, as DNA: TGTGCCAGTAGCGGGGGTACAGATACGCAGTATTTT.

The chain employs TRBV5-6 and TRBJ1-2, with D hard to call. The CDR3 loop spans 12 amino acids. In germline, CDR1 is SGHDT, CDR2 YYEEEE. V gave up 3 bases and J gave up 7 bases, with 10 bases separating them. The CDR3 spells CASSSYDLGYTF. CDR3 in DNA: TGTGCCAGCAGCTCCTATGATCTTGGCTACACCTTC. The complete variable domain, with remaining parts taken from reference TRBV5-6 and TRBJ1-2, reads DAGVTQSPTHLIKTRGQQVTLRCSPKSGHDTVSWYQQALGQGPQFIFQYYEEEERQRGNFPDRFSGHQFPNYSSELNVNALLLGDSALYLCASSSYDLGYTFGSGTRLTVV.

This clone has more than one count but fewer than ten. V usage is TRBV6-1 and J usage is TRBJ2-5; a weak D match, TRBD2 (5 bases). Germline CDR1 is MNHNS and CDR2 is SASEGT. The CDR3 is 13 residues long. The germline V and J ends were trimmed by 4 bases and 7 bases, with 13 bases remaining between them. Here the CDR3 reads CASSGTTAGTQYF. In nucleotides, the CDR3 is TGTGCCAGCAGTGGTACGACGGCGGGGACCCAGTACTTC.

The chain couples TRBV18 to TRBJ2-1, with TRBD1 as a possible D gene (6 bases). Germline V gene data show CDR1 as KGHSH and CDR2 as LQKENI. This CDR3 has 15 amino acids. V was trimmed by 3 bases and J by 2 bases, leaving 11 bases between them. CDR3 residues: CASSPRQGTYNEQFF. In nucleotides, the CDR3 is TGTGCCAGCTCACCTCGGCAGGGGACCTACAATGAGCAGTTCTTC. Variable domain in full (rest from reference TRBV18 and TRBJ2-1): NAGVMQNPRHLVRRRGQEARLRCSPMKGHSHVYWYRQLPEEGLKFMVYLQKENIIDESGMPKERFSAEFPKEGPSILRIQQVVRGDSAAYFCASSPRQGTYNEQFFGPGTRLTVL.

V gene TRBV7-2 combines with J gene TRBJ1-6; D unclear. The V gene lost 5 bases and the J gene lost 3 bases, with 5 bases spanning the gap. Germline CDR1 reads SGHTA; CDR2 reads FQGNSA. This CDR3 has 13 residues. For the CDR3, the DNA is TGTGCCAGCAGCCCCAGCTATAATTCACCCCTCCACTTT. It codes for CASSPSYNSPLHF.

The chain carries TRBV6-5 and TRBJ1-6; D may be TRBD1 (6 bases). The CDR3 length is 16 residues. Germline values: CDR1 MNHEY, CDR2 SVGAGI. V gave up 3 bases and J gave up 10 bases, with 19 bases separating them. The CDR3 sequence: CASSYGPSGQGSPLHF. The CDR3 DNA follows: TGTGCCAGCAGTTATGGTCCATCGGGGCAGGGGTCACCCCTCCACTTT.

This clone was counted between two and nine times. The genes are TRBV7-2 and TRBJ1-1, with TRBD1 matching 7 bases. The V segment lost 4 bases and the J segment 5 bases; nucleotides outside the gene matches: 7. The germline CDR1 and CDR2 sequences are SGHTA and FQGNSA. The CDR3 covers 14 residues. The CDR3 sequence: CASSYRQGGTEAFF. CDR3 bases: TGTGCCAGCAGCTATCGACAGGGCGGGACTGAAGCTTTCTTT.

This clone was seen a handful of times. The chain is built from TRBV2 and TRBJ2-7, with TRBD2 as a possible D gene (6 bases). V was trimmed by 6 bases and J by 3 bases, leaving 12 bases between them. Per germline, CDR1 SNHLY and CDR2 FYNNEI. The CDR3 contains 13 residues. DNA for the CDR3: TGTGCCAGCAGAGAGGGGACTGTCTACGAGCAGTACTTC. The encoded protein is CASREGTVYEQYF. The variable domain in full, with the rest retrieved from reference TRBV2 and TRBJ2-7, is EPEVTQTPSHQVTQMGQEVILRCVPISNHLYFYWYRQILGQKVEFLVSFYNNEISEKSEIFDDQFSVERPDGSNFTLKIRSTKLEDSAMYFCASREGTVYEQYFGPGTRLTVT.

With respect to this clone: A much larger clone differs by one base, so this may be a read error. At the DNA level, this CDR3 is encoded by other sequences in the same sample as well. The CDR3 is CASSSGLAGGGKNIQYF. The DNA for the CDR3 is TGTGCCAGCAGCTCGGGACTAGCGGGGGGAGGCAAAAACATTCAGTACTTC. This sequence joins TRBV7-2 and TRBJ2-4; TRBD2 matches 15 bases. The V segment lost 4 bases and the J segment 3 bases; nucleotides outside the gene matches: 4. CDR1 is SGHTA, CDR2 FQGNSA, per germline. The CDR3 has 17 residues. The whole variable domain, filled in from reference TRBV7-2 and TRBJ2-4, reads GAGVSQSPSNKVTEKGKDVELRCDPISGHTALYWYRQSLGQGLEFLIYFQGNSAPDKSGLPSDRFSAERTGGSVSTLTIQRTQQEDSAVYLCASSSGLAGGGKNIQYFGAGTRLSVL.

The chain employs TRBV10-3 and TRBJ2-5, with 7 nucleotides matching TRBD2. Germline V CDR1 and CDR2: ENHRY, SYGVKD. The CDR3 runs 14 residues. Trimming cost V 0 bases and J 3 bases; bases outside gene matches: 1. The CDR3 DNA sequence: TGTGCCATCAGTGAGTCGGGGGGGGAAGAGACCCAGTACTTC. Protein product: CAISESGGEETQYF.

This sequence joins TRBV5-4 and TRBJ2-6, with D hard to call. The V end was cut by 7 bases, the J end by 0 bases, with 11 bases between. The CDR3 length is 15 residues. Germline CDR1 and CDR2: SGHNT and YYREEE (reference sequence). Here the CDR3 DNA reads TGTGCCAGCTCCTTACTGAGCTCTGGGGCCAACGTCCTGACTTTC. Amino acid sequence: CASSLLSSGANVLTF.

CDR3 amino acids: CASSFSGLSYEQYF. In DNA, the CDR3 is TGTGCCAGCAGTTTTTCAGGCCTTTCCTACGAGCAGTACTTC. The chain has TRBV27 and TRBJ2-7, with D uncertain. Trimming took off 3 bases at V and 1 base at J, with 10 bases between the two ends. From germline, CDR1 is MNHEY and CDR2 SMNVEV (reference sequence). The CDR3 totals 14 residues.

This clone was recorded a few times. Here the CDR3 DNA reads TGCAGCGTTCAATCGAGGGTTACCGGGACAGGGTTTTCATACAATGAGCAGTTCTTC. Its translation is CSVQSRVTGTGFSYNEQFF. This sequence joins TRBV29-1 and TRBJ2-1; 9 nucleotides agree with TRBD1. Trimming at V came to 5 bases and at J to 4 bases, leaving 21 bases not matched to a gene. Germline CDR1 and CDR2: SQVTM and ANQGSEA. The CDR3 sequence is 19 residues long.